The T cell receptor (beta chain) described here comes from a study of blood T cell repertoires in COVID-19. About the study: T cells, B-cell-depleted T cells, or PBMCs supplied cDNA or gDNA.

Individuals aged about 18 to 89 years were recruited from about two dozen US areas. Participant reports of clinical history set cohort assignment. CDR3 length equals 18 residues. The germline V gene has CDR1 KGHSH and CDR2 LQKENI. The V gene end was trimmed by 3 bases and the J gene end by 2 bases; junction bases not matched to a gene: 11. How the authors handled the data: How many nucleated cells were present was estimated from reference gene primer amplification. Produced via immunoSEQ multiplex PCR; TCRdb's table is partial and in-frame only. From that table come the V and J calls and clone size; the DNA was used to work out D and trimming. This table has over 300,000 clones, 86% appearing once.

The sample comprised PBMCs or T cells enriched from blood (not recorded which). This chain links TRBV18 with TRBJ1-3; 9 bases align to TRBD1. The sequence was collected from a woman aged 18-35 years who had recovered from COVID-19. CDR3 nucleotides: TGTGCCAGCTCACCCGACCGGCCGGGACAGGGTACTGGAAACACCATATATTTT. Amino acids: CASSPDRPGQGTGNTIYF.